A single sample is the source of the 32 T cell receptor beta chains below, sequenced in a study of neurological immune-mediated disorders. TCRdb fed the 5' RACE reads into MiXCR, producing one record per CDR3 protein. The sample includes 10,000 or so distinct CDR3 sequences, 22% of them seen just once. The sequencing input was CD8+ T cells from blood. The receptors were gathered from a woman aged 40 to 49 with multiple sclerosis.

This clonotype is medium-sized by share. This sequence joins TRBV11-2 and TRBJ2-7; D is uncertain. The germline CDR1 and CDR2 sequences are SGHAT and FQNNGV. The germline V and J ends were trimmed by 3 bases and 0 bases, with 3 bases remaining between them. This CDR3 spans 12 amino acids. CDR3 loop: CASSFSSYEQYF. The DNA of the CDR3 is TGTGCCAGCAGCTTCAGCTCCTACGAGCAGTACTTC.

This clonotype was seen many times. The chain uses TRBV20-1 and TRBJ1-5; no reliable D call. Trimming took 0 bases from V and 3 from J, leaving 12 bases between them. Germline CDR1 and CDR2: DFQATT and SNEGSKA (reference sequence). The CDR3 extends over 15 amino acids. CDR3 amino acids: CSARDLRIPNQPQHF. CDR3 DNA: TGCAGTGCTAGAGATCTACGGATACCCAATCAGCCCCAGCATTTT.

By share, this clonotype ranks as medium-sized (0.01 to 0.1%). The rearrangement links TRBV29-1 to TRBJ1-5, with unresolved D. Germline loops: CDR1 SQVTM, CDR2 ANQGSEA. There are 13 residues in the CDR3. Trimming removed 3 bases from V and 4 bases from J, with 10 bases in between. The CDR3 protein is CSVEMDANQPQHF. CDR3 coding DNA: TGCAGCGTTGAGATGGATGCTAATCAGCCCCAGCATTTT.

This clonotype is labeled as medium-sized. The chain couples TRBV11-3 to TRBJ1-1; unclear D gene. Germline assignment: CDR1 SGHNT and CDR2 YENEEA. The CDR3 sequence is 12 residues long. V was cut by 1 base and J by 8 bases, with 8 bases left in between. Here the CDR3 reads CASSLGVGEAFF. CDR3 bases: TGTGCCAGCAGCTTAGGGGTCGGAGAAGCTTTCTTT.

DNA of the CDR3: TGTGCCAGCAGTTTATTGGGGGGGCAGATCTCCTACGAGCAGTACTTC. Protein: CASSLLGGQISYEQYF. The chain carries TRBV27 and TRBJ2-7, with D possibly matching TRBD2 (7 bases). V was shortened by 1 base and J by 0 bases, with 13 bases between the two germline ends. The germline gives CDR1 MNHEY, CDR2 SMNVEV (reference sequence). This CDR3 contains 16 residues.

This clonotype is labeled as medium-sized. This sequence joins TRBV4-2 and TRBJ1-3; 8 bases map to TRBD1. The CDR3 extends over 19 amino acids. Germline V gene lookup returns CDR1 LGHNA and CDR2 YNFKEQ. Trimming removed 0 bases from V and 0 bases from J; junction bases left unmatched: 10. The CDR3 here is CASSQDLGGQASSGNTIYF. The CDR3 DNA reads as TGTGCCAGCAGCCAAGATTTAGGGGGACAGGCCAGCTCTGGAAACACCATATATTTT.

This clonotype was recorded a few times. V usage is TRBV11-3 and J usage is TRBJ2-1; TRBD2 matches at 10 bases. V gave up 5 bases and J gave up 9 bases; unmatched junction bases: 4. Germline CDR1 reads SGHNT; CDR2 reads YENEEA. The CDR3 is 13 amino acids. The CDR3, as DNA: TGTGCCAGCAGCCTGGGACTAGCGAGTGAGCAGTTCTTC. Protein product: CASSLGLASEQFF.

Within the sample, this clonotype is medium-sized. The chain employs TRBV29-1 and TRBJ2-1; the D gene is possibly TRBD1 (8 bases). The CDR3 extends over 15 amino acids. V was clipped by 1 base and J by 4 bases, with 14 bases between them. Germline-derived CDR1 and CDR2 are SQVTM and ANQGSEA. The CDR3 region is CSVEAGGQAYNEQFF. CDR3 bases: TGCAGCGTTGAAGCGGGGGGACAGGCTTACAATGAGCAGTTCTTC.

The rearrangement uses TRBV25-1 and TRBJ2-1, with D perhaps TRBD2 (6 bases). Germline loops: CDR1 MGHDK, CDR2 SYGVNS. This CDR3 comprises 15 residues. The germline V and J ends were trimmed by 2 bases and 2 bases, with 10 bases remaining between them. The DNA of the CDR3 is TGTGCCAGCAGTGAAATGGGAGGCCCCTACAATGAGCAGTTCTTC. Translated: CASSEMGGPYNEQFF. Variable domain in full (rest from reference TRBV25-1 and TRBJ2-1): EADIYQTPRYLVIGTGKKITLECSQTMGHDKMYWYQQDPGMELHLIHYSYGVNSTEKGDLSSESTVSRIRTEHFPLTLESARPSHTSQYLCASSEMGGPYNEQFFGPGTRLTVL.

This clonotype was counted at least ten times. This chain uses TRBV20-1 with TRBJ2-5; perhaps TRBD2 as D (6 bases). Germline values: CDR1 DFQATT, CDR2 SNEGSKA (reference sequence). V shed 0 bases and J shed 5 bases, with 19 bases lying between them. This CDR3 spans 16 amino acids. For the CDR3, the DNA is TGCAGTGCTAGAGATTACGAGGGCTGGGGAGGTGAGACCCAGTACTTC. This gives the protein CSARDYEGWGGETQYF.

This clonotype is labeled medium-sized. This chain links TRBV29-1 with TRBJ1-4; D gene ambiguous. V was pared by 4 bases and J by 8 bases, with 11 bases between. CDR1 is SQVTM and CDR2 is ANQGSEA in the germline V gene. The CDR3 totals 12 residues. The CDR3 DNA is TGCAGCGTTGCCGGACCTGGGGAAAAACTGTTTTTT. This gives the protein CSVAGPGEKLFF.

In its sample, this clonotype is large. V usage is TRBV2 and J usage is TRBJ1-3; TRBD1 is a possible D gene (5 bases). Germline V CDR1 and CDR2: SNHLY, FYNNEI. Trimming took 6 bases from V and 3 from J, leaving 18 bases between them. This CDR3 region has 16 residues. DNA for the CDR3: TGTGCCAGCAGCCTTCCACCTGGGGGGTATGGAAACACCATATATTTT. Protein: CASSLPPGGYGNTIYF.

This clonotype was found many times. The chain links TRBV29-1 to TRBJ2-7; D may be TRBD2 (7 bases). This CDR3 has 13 amino acids. Germline CDR1 SQVTM, CDR2 ANQGSEA. V gave up 8 bases and J gave up 5 bases, with 19 bases separating them. The CDR3: CSSRQAGVNEQYF. As DNA, the CDR3 is TGCAGCTCGCGACAGGCGGGGGTGAACGAGCAGTACTTC.

The chain has TRBV6-1 and TRBJ2-1; D may correspond to TRBD1 or TRBD2 (5 bases each). V was pared by 8 bases and J by 0 bases, with 14 bases between. The CDR3 loop spans 15 amino acids. Per the germline V gene, CDR1 is MNHNS and CDR2 is SASEGT. The CDR3 coding sequence is TGTGCCAGCCCTAAACTGGGGGACTCCTACAATGAGCAGTTCTTC. Translated: CASPKLGDSYNEQFF.

This clonotype is deemed medium-sized. The CDR3: CASSFYTNTGELFF. Written as DNA, the CDR3 is TGCGCCAGCAGCTTTTATACAAACACCGGGGAGCTGTTTTTT. The genes are TRBV5-1 and TRBJ2-2; the D is unclear. CDR1 and CDR2 (germline): SGHRS, YFSETQ. This CDR3 spans 14 amino acids. Trimming removed 2 bases from V and 2 bases from J, with 7 bases in between.

In its sample, this clonotype ranks as medium-sized. The V gene is TRBV25-1, the J gene TRBJ2-7, with D hard to call. Per the germline V gene, CDR1 is MGHDK and CDR2 is SYGVNS. This CDR3 has 12 amino acids. V was shortened by 3 bases and J by 4 bases, with 7 bases between the two germline ends. The CDR3 sequence: CASSDGPYEQYF. CDR3 DNA: TGTGCCAGCAGTGACGGGCCGTACGAGCAGTACTTC.

This clonotype appeared many times. This chain joins TRBV7-9 and TRBJ1-5; TRBD1 might be the D (6 bases). In germline, CDR1 is SEHNR, CDR2 FQNEAQ (reference sequence). V was pared by 4 bases and J by 4 bases, with 8 bases between. CDR3 size: 13 residues. The CDR3 spells CASSWTENQPQHF. The DNA of the CDR3 is TGTGCCAGCAGCTGGACAGAAAATCAGCCCCAGCATTTT.

This clonotype rates as medium-sized. The CDR3 reads CASSVVDSASYEQYF. The CDR3 DNA is TGTGCCAGCAGCGTAGTAGACTCCGCCTCCTACGAGCAGTACTTC. The J gene is TRBJ2-7, the V gene TRBV9; D gene uncertain. The germline gives CDR1 SGDLS, CDR2 YYNGEE. V dropped 0 bases and J dropped 0 bases, with 10 bases sitting between them. The CDR3 spans 15 residues.

The chain couples TRBV20-1 to TRBJ2-1, with TRBD2 matching 10 bases. Germline values: CDR1 DFQATT, CDR2 SNEGSKA (reference sequence). The CDR3 is made up of 14 amino acids. J lost 4 bases, V lost 6 bases, and 6 bases had no gene match. The CDR3: CSAKGLADYNEQFF. The CDR3 nucleotides read TGCAGTGCAAAAGGACTAGCGGATTACAATGAGCAGTTCTTC.

This clonotype is judged medium-sized. The chain links TRBV9 to TRBJ1-3; D remains unclear. This CDR3 comprises 12 residues. Trimming took off 0 bases at V and 5 bases at J, with 3 bases between the two ends. Germline-derived CDR1 and CDR2 are SGDLS and YYNGEE. The DNA for the CDR3 is TGTGCCAGCAGCGTAGACCGAAACACCATATATTTT. It encodes CASSVDRNTIYF.

This clonotype was counted between two and nine times. The chain carries TRBV6-1 and TRBJ2-2; maybe TRBD1 (5 bases). The CDR3 totals 16 residues. Germline CDR1 reads MNHNS; CDR2 reads SASEGT. Trimming took off 3 bases at V and 0 bases at J, with 11 bases between the two ends. The chain's CDR3 is CASSDMYRTNTGELFF. The CDR3 nucleotides are TGTGCCAGCAGTGATATGTACAGGACGAACACCGGGGAGCTGTTTTTT.

In its sample, this clonotype is medium-sized. The chain employs TRBV5-1 and TRBJ2-2, with TRBD2 matching 7 bases. The germline gives CDR1 SGHRS, CDR2 YFSETQ. The CDR3 totals 17 residues. After removal of 1 base from V and 1 base from J, the junction contained 7 bases not matched to a gene. In nucleotides, the CDR3 is TGCGCCAGCAGCTTGCAAAATAGCGGGCGGAACACCGGGGAGCTGTTTTTT. This codes for CASSLQNSGRNTGELFF.

This sequence joins TRBV29-1 and TRBJ2-3; 10 positions match TRBD2. Germline CDR1 and CDR2: SQVTM and ANQGSEA. The ends lost 6 bases at V and 1 base at J; junction bases unmatched: 4. CDR3 length: 14 residues. CDR3 DNA sequence: TGCAGCGTCAAAACTAGCGGGGGCACAGATACGCAGTATTTT. Translation gives CSVKTSGGTDTQYF.

In this sample, this clonotype turned up many times. V usage is TRBV6-5 and J usage is TRBJ1-1, with D unresolved. The germline gives CDR1 MNHEY, CDR2 SVGAGI. The CDR3 has 15 amino acids. V dropped 1 base and J dropped 4 bases, with 13 bases sitting between them. The CDR3 DNA is TGTGCCAGCAGTTACTATCGTGCCGATAGCACTGAAGCTTTCTTT. Amino acid sequence: CASSYYRADSTEAFF.

This clonotype is labeled as medium-sized (0.01 to 0.1%). This chain joins TRBV9 and TRBJ1-2, with D tentatively TRBD1 (5 bases). The germline V and J ends were trimmed by 0 bases and 2 bases, with 20 bases remaining between them. The germline V gene encodes CDR1 SGDLS and CDR2 YYNGEE. The CDR3 runs 18 residues. This chain's CDR3 is CASSVGPTTGGGNYGYTF. The CDR3 region has the DNA TGTGCCAGCAGCGTAGGTCCTACTACTGGTGGGGGGAACTATGGCTACACCTTC.

Ten or more counts support this clonotype. The CDR3 region has the DNA TGTGCCAGCAGCGTAGGTCGAACACCTCAGCAGTTCTTC. Protein: CASSVGRTPQQFF. The chain recombines TRBV9 with TRBJ2-1, with no clear D. The germline CDR1 and CDR2 sequences are SGDLS and YYNGEE. This CDR3 comprises 13 residues. Trimming removed 0 bases at V and 11 bases at J, with 12 bases between.

This clonotype counts as medium-sized. V gene TRBV9 combines with J gene TRBJ2-7, with a weak D call TRBD2 (5 bases). V was pared by 3 bases and J by 2 bases, with 12 bases between. Germline assignment: CDR1 SGDLS and CDR2 YYNGEE. This CDR3 has 14 amino acids. Here the CDR3 reads CASSAGRATYEQYF. The CDR3 DNA sequence: TGTGCCAGCAGCGCGGGAAGGGCTACCTACGAGCAGTACTTC.

The chain carries TRBV29-1 and TRBJ2-7; 7 nucleotides align to TRBD1. The V and J ends lost 6 bases and 9 bases, in that order; junction bases with no gene match: 8. The germline V gene encodes CDR1 SQVTM and CDR2 ANQGSEA. This CDR3 has 11 residues. In DNA form, the CDR3 reads TGCAGCGTCGAGAGGGACAGACTGCAGTACTTC. Its protein product is CSVERDRLQYF.

In its sample, this clonotype was seen many times. V is TRBV14 and J is TRBJ1-6; D unresolved. The CDR3 loop spans 15 amino acids. V dropped 2 bases and J dropped 10 bases, with 15 bases sitting between them. Germline V gives CDR1 SGHDN, CDR2 FVKESK. In DNA, the CDR3 is TGTGCCAGCAGCCAACCAAGGCTGCGGAAGTCACCCCTCCACTTT. This gives the protein CASSQPRLRKSPLHF.

There are many counts of this clonotype. The CDR3 DNA reads as TGTGCCAGCAGCGCCGGGACAGGGTTCTACGAGCAGTACTTC. Translation: CASSAGTGFYEQYF. The chain is built from TRBV5-5 and TRBJ2-7, with 9 bases lining up with TRBD1. V shed 4 bases, J shed 3 bases, and the junction held 5 bases outside the gene matches. The CDR3 has 14 amino acids. CDR1 is SGHKS and CDR2 is YYEKEE in the germline V gene (reference sequence).

This clonotype is medium-sized (0.01 to 0.1%) within its sample. This sequence joins TRBV4-1 and TRBJ1-6; D gene unclear. Trimming cost V 3 bases and J 6 bases, with 6 bases left between them. The germline V gene has CDR1 MGHRA and CDR2 YSYEKL. This CDR3 has 13 amino acids. The chain's CDR3 is CASSQVLNSPLHF. CDR3 nucleotide sequence: TGCGCCAGCAGCCAGGTTCTTAATTCACCCCTCCACTTT.

The rearrangement uses TRBV3-1 and TRBJ1-2, with D unresolved. V lost 0 bases to trimming and J lost 6 bases, with 11 bases between them. The CDR3 spans 14 residues. The germline V gene has CDR1 LGHDT and CDR2 YNNKEL (reference sequence). The chain's CDR3 is CASSQDFRIHGYTF. The DNA of the CDR3 is TGTGCCAGCAGCCAAGATTTTCGGATCCATGGCTACACCTTC. Variable domain in full (rest from reference TRBV3-1 and TRBJ1-2): DTAVSQTPKYLVTQMGNDKSIKCEQNLGHDTMYWYKQDSKKFLKIMFSYNNKELIINETVPNRFSPKSPDKAHLNLHINSLELGDSAVYFCASSQDFRIHGYTFGSGTRLTVV.